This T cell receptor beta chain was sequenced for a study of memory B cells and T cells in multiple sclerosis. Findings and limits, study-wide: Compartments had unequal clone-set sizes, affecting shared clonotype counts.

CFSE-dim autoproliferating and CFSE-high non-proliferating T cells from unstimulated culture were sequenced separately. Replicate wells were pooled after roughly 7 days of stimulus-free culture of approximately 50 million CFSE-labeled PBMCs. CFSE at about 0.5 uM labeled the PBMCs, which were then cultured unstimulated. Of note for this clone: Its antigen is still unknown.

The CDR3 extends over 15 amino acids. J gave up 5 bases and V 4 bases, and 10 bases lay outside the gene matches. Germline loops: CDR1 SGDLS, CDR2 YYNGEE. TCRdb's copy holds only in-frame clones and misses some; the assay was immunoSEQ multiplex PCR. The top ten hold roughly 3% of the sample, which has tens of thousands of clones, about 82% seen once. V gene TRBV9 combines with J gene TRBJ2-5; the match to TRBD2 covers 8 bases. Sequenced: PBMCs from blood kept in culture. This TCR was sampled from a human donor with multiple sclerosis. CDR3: CASSRRTAGGETQYF. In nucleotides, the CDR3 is TGTGCCAGCAGCAGACGGACGGCGGGGGGTGAGACCCAGTACTTC.